This TCR beta chain was captured by sequencing in a study of OX40 agonist ivuxolimab in advanced cancers. For context, the study as a whole: Ivuxolimab, which targeted the costimulatory receptor OX40 (CD134), was an agonistic, fully human IgG2 monoclonal antibody. Prior anti-PD-1, anti-PD-L1 or anti-CTLA-4 therapy was permitted, and checkpoint inhibitors had been received by roughly 42% of dose-escalation patients. In the dose-escalation cohort, 82.7% of patients were male, and the mean age was approximately 64 years, with a range of 23 to 79. Peripheral TCRbeta sequencing aimed to test whether ivuxolimab altered TCR sequence diversity and caused clonal T-cell expansion. Intravenous ivuxolimab was administered to patients every 2 weeks at six dose levels: 0.01, 0.1, 0.3, 1.5, 3 and 10 mg/kg. Of the approximately 50 dose-escalation patients, hepatocellular carcinoma was present in about 20, melanoma in roughly 15, renal cell carcinoma in 9 and head and neck cancer in 9. Three dose-escalation patients achieved partial responses, one with hepatocellular carcinoma and two with cutaneous melanoma. The paper reports the monotherapy dose-escalation portion (N = 52 patients) of the phase I ivuxolimab trial. Results the study describes overall, beyond this receptor: Low levels of normalized T-cell clonal expansion were also seen in some nonresponding patients. Partial responders in the 0.1-3.0 mg/kg groups had among the lowest normalized peripheral clonal expansion, especially among CD8+ T cells. The antigen specificity of the peripheral T cells that underwent clonal expansion was not determined. After ivuxolimab, CD8+ T cells had more expanded clones than CD4+ T cells on average. At doses of 0.1 to 3.0 mg/kg, clonal expansion of both CD4+ and CD8+ T cells in blood was seen between baseline and week 6.

The trial excluded patients who had a history of autoimmune disease or who were on systemic immunosuppression. Peripheral blood for TCR sequencing was collected from all dose cohorts at baseline, on cycle 4 day 1, and on cycle 7 day 1. Samples came from an open-label, multicenter, first-in-human phase I dose-escalation trial of ivuxolimab. The trial enrolled adults with locally advanced or metastatic head and neck squamous cell, hepatocellular, melanoma or renal cell carcinoma. Before TCR sequencing, CD4+ and CD8+ T cells were separately sorted from peripheral blood. A single count supports this clone. Its antigen remains unidentified. No base-level quality is on record; no much larger clone is a single base apart. The CDR3 starts with the cysteine, ends with the phenylalanine, and has 14 residues. Only CDR3 DNA is held: 42 bases, read in frame from base 1. V is shortened by 2 bases, J by 6 bases, and the region joining them spans 15 bases. CDR1 and CDR2, looked up from the germline V gene (reference sequence), are SGHKS and YYEKEE.

Genomic DNA was isolated from the sorted cells so that the TCRbeta CDR3 region could be sequenced. The immunoSEQ Assay was used to sequence the TCRbeta CDR3 regions. The table comes from immuneACCESS by way of TCRdb, which keeps in-frame sequences with V and J called. Part of the clones is missing from these tables; in studies checked, under half for an unresolved V gene and the rest for unknown reasons. Within this sample are approximately 15,000 clones, with about four fifths of them counted one time only. About a quarter of the sample belongs to the ten largest clones. The rearrangement combines TRBV5-5 with TRBJ2-7; TRBD2 is a possible D gene, resting on 7 matching bases. The TCR sequence derives from an adult with an advanced solid tumor such as melanoma, head and neck, liver or kidney cancer. Sequencing was performed on CD4+ or CD8+ T cells sorted from blood, taken in a trial of the OX40 agonist ivuxolimab. The CDR3 corresponds to CASSLLGGQREQYF. The sequenced DNA is TGTGCCAGCAGCTTACTCGGGGGGCAACGCGAGCAGTACTTC.